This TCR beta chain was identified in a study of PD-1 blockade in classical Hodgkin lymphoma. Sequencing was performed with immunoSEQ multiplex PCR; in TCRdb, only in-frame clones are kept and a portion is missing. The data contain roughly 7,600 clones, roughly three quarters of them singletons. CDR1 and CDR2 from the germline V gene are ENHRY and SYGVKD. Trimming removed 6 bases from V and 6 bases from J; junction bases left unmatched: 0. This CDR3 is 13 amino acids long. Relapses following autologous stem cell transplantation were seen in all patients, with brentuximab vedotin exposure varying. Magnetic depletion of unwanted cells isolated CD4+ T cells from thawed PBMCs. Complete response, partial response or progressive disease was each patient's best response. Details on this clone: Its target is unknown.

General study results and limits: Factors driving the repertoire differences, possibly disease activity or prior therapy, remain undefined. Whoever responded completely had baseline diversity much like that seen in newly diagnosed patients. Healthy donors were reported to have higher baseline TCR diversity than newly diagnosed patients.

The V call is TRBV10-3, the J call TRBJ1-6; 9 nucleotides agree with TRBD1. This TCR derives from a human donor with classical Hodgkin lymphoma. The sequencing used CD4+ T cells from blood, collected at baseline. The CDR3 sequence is CAIRQGANSPLHF. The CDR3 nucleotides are TGTGCCATCAGACAGGGGGCTAATTCACCCCTCCACTTT.